These 27 T cell receptor beta chains originate from one sample sequenced in a study of T cell responses to AZD1222 COVID-19 vaccine. Clones were read by immunoSEQ multiplex PCR, and TCRdb kept only the in-frame ones, dropping some. The data show 130,000 to 150,000 clones, with 86% seen just once and approximately 5% held by the top ten. Material: peripheral blood, obtained 28 days after the second AZD1222 dose. These receptors were taken from an adult who received the AZD1222 COVID-19 vaccine.

This clone was counted a few times. This chain uses TRBV6-5 with TRBJ1-5; tentative D call: TRBD1 (5 bases). V lost 7 bases and J lost 3, with 13 bases in between. Germline V gene lookup returns CDR1 MNHEY and CDR2 SVGAGI. The CDR3 extends over 14 amino acids. CDR3 in amino acids: CASNPGRINQPQHF. The CDR3 DNA sequence: TGTGCCAGCAACCCGGGGCGGATCAATCAGCCCCAGCATTTT.

The chain is built from TRBV4-1 and TRBJ1-1; D gene unclear. V lost 0 bases and J lost 11, with 13 bases in between. The CDR3 covers 13 residues. Germline V CDR1 and CDR2: MGHRA, YSYEKL. The CDR3 DNA follows: TGCGCCAGCAGCCAAGATCTTCCGCCGCAGGCTTTCTTT. Translation: CASSQDLPPQAFF.

The chain joins TRBV15 to TRBJ2-3; D not certain. The CDR3 totals 16 residues. Germline loops: CDR1 LNHNV, CDR2 YYDKDF (reference sequence). V was clipped by 5 bases and J by 0 bases, with 15 bases between them. CDR3 coding DNA: TGTGCCACCAGCCCAATAATCAGGTCGAGCACAGATACGCAGTATTTT. It specifies CATSPIIRSSTDTQYF.

The V gene is TRBV30, the J gene TRBJ1-1; possible D gene TRBD1, 6 bases. Germline V lookup: CDR1 GTSNPN, CDR2 SVGIG (reference sequence). V was shortened by 2 bases and J by 6 bases, with 13 bases between the two germline ends. This CDR3 has 13 amino acids. The CDR3 nucleotides read TGTGCCTGGAGTAGGGGGGCTATGGCTGAAGCTTTCTTT. Amino acids: CAWSRGAMAEAFF.

The genes are TRBV10-3 and TRBJ2-1; D remains unclear. The germline gives CDR1 ENHRY, CDR2 SYGVKD. V lost 8 bases and J lost 0, with 11 bases in between. This CDR3 contains 14 residues. The CDR3 region is CAIAAGSSYNEQFF. The CDR3 DNA reads TGTGCCATCGCTGCCGGGTCCTCCTACAATGAGCAGTTCTTC.

The chain uses TRBV6-5 and TRBJ1-5; D call uncertain. CDR3 length equals 15 residues. Trimming removed 7 bases from V and 3 bases from J, with 16 bases in between. CDR1 is MNHEY, CDR2 SVGAGI, per germline. CDR3 sequence: CASTPPREYNQPQHF. The CDR3 nucleotides are TGTGCCAGCACCCCACCCCGGGAGTACAATCAGCCCCAGCATTTT.

CDR3 region: CASTPQRDSNQPQHF. DNA of the CDR3: TGTGCCAGTACCCCCCAAAGGGACAGCAATCAGCCCCAGCATTTT. The chain joins TRBV19 to TRBJ1-5, with D possibly being TRBD1 (5 bases). Per the germline V gene, CDR1 is LNHDA and CDR2 is SQIVND (reference sequence). Deletions cut 7 bases from V and 1 base from J, with 14 bases between. The CDR3 runs 15 residues.

The J gene is TRBJ1-5, the V gene TRBV21-1; the D call TRBD1 from the table was never checked on the DNA. TRBV21-1 is a documented pseudogene. CDR3 length: 19 amino acids. CDR3 protein: CASSKWWGGGQGCNQPQHF. DNA of the CDR3: TGTGCCAGCAGCAAATGGTGGGGAGGAGGACAGGGATGCAATCAGCCCCAGCATTTT.

On this clone itself: Compared with germline, one end of the junction differs, possibly owing to a read error. This chain connects TRBV30 to TRBJ2-1; 7 bases agree with TRBD1. This CDR3 contains 13 residues. The germline V gene encodes CDR1 GTSNPN and CDR2 SVGIG (reference sequence). CDR3 region: CAWSVQGSPPVLF. The CDR3 region has the DNA TGTGCCTGGAGTGTACAGGGGTCTCCCCCTGTGCTCTTC.

CDR3 residues: CASRTGVNTGELFF. The CDR3 nucleotides are TGTGCCAGCAGGACGGGGGTTAACACCGGGGAGCTGTTTTTT. The genes are TRBV9 and TRBJ2-2; weak D call: TRBD2 (6 bases). The CDR3 runs to 14 residues. Trimming removed 5 bases from V and 2 bases from J, with 10 bases in between. Germline V gives CDR1 SGDLS, CDR2 YYNGEE.

The V call is TRBV7-2, the J call TRBJ2-2, with 7 bases lining up with TRBD2. The CDR3 spans 15 residues. V lost 1 base and J lost 3; bases outside the gene matches: 2. The germline CDR1 and CDR2 sequences are SGHTA and FQGNSA. The CDR3 nucleotides are TGTGCCAGCAGCTTAGGGACTAGGGACACCGGGGAGCTGTTTTTT. As protein: CASSLGTRDTGELFF.

V is TRBV30 and J is TRBJ2-7, with TRBD2 matching over 7 bases. The CDR3 totals 14 residues. V lost 2 bases, J lost 1 base, and 5 bases stayed unmatched. Germline values: CDR1 GTSNPN, CDR2 SVGIG (reference sequence). Here the CDR3 reads CAWSRGGTSYEQYF. CDR3 DNA: TGTGCCTGGAGTCGCGGGGGAACATCCTACGAGCAGTACTTC.

As for this clone: At the DNA level, this CDR3 is encoded by other sequences in the same sample as well. The J gene is TRBJ1-2, the V gene TRBV29-1; TRBD1 matches 7 bases. Looked up from germline, CDR1 is SQVTM and CDR2 is ANQGSEA. V trimming: 1 base; J trimming: 4 bases; junction bases outside the gene matches: 3. There are 13 residues in the CDR3. The CDR3 nucleotides read TGCAGCGTTGAAGCAGGGGGAGGCTATGGCTACACCTTC. Translated: CSVEAGGGYGYTF.

This clone is a singleton in its sample. The V call is TRBV28, the J call TRBJ1-2; unclear D gene. Deletions cut 7 bases from V and 1 base from J, with 19 bases between. The germline CDR1 and CDR2 sequences are MDHEN and SYDVKM. The CDR3 is 16 residues long. The CDR3: CASTLPGEGLNYGYTF. The DNA of the CDR3 is TGTGCCAGCACACTCCCCGGGGAGGGCCTTAACTATGGCTACACCTTC.

The chain links TRBV2 to TRBJ2-3; weak D call: TRBD2 (6 bases). The V end lost 8 bases, the J end lost 2 bases, and 11 bases lay between the germline ends. The CDR3 has 13 amino acids. Germline lookup yields CDR1 SNHLY and CDR2 FYNNEI. The chain's CDR3 is CASGRGFTDTQYF. The CDR3 region has the DNA TGTGCCAGCGGACGGGGGTTCACAGATACGCAGTATTTT.

The V and J genes are TRBV6-5 and TRBJ1-5; the D gene is possibly TRBD1 (6 bases). There are 14 residues in the CDR3. Germline CDR1 reads MNHEY; CDR2 reads SVGAGI. Trimming cost V 6 bases and J 7 bases, with 16 bases left between them. CDR3 sequence reads: CASRDTGSSQPQHF. CDR3 in DNA: TGTGCCAGCAGAGATACAGGGAGCTCACAGCCCCAGCATTTT.

This chain uses TRBV5-4 with TRBJ2-3; the D is unclear. From germline, CDR1 is SGHNT and CDR2 YYREEE (reference sequence). V dropped 4 bases and J dropped 6 bases, with 12 bases sitting between them. The CDR3 length is 13 residues. The CDR3 nucleotides read TGTGCCAGCAGCGCAGGTTCATCGGATACGCAGTATTTT. Its translation is CASSAGSSDTQYF.

This chain's CDR3 is CASSWGDTQYF. For the CDR3, the DNA is TGTGCCAGCAGTTGGGGGGATACGCAGTATTTT. The V gene is TRBV12-3 or TRBV12-4, the J gene TRBJ2-3; D may be TRBD1 or TRBD2 (5 bases each). V lost 4 bases and J 6 bases, leaving 5 bases between the germline ends. This CDR3 comprises 11 residues.

The rearrangement uses TRBV28 and TRBJ1-4; 7 nucleotides align to TRBD1. This CDR3 comprises 16 residues. CDR1 is MDHEN, CDR2 SYDVKM, per germline. V gave up 5 bases and J gave up 1 base; unmatched junction bases: 7. The CDR3 coding sequence is TGTGCCAGCAGTATAGATCAGGGGGGAACTAATGAAAAACTGTTTTTT. Translating it yields CASSIDQGGTNEKLFF.

V gene TRBV28 combines with J gene TRBJ1-4; tentative D call: TRBD1 (6 bases). V lost 7 bases and J lost 3, with 12 bases in between. This CDR3 region has 14 residues. Germline lookup yields CDR1 MDHEN and CDR2 SYDVKM. The CDR3 DNA reads TGTGCCAGCACCCCCACAGGGCCTAATGAAAAACTGTTTTTT. This translates into CASTPTGPNEKLFF.

The V call is TRBV9, the J call TRBJ2-3; D ambiguous. With 0 bases removed from V and 8 bases from J, the gap between germline ends came to 13 bases. This CDR3 is built from 14 residues. Germline CDR1 and CDR2: SGDLS and YYNGEE. CDR3 bases: TGTGCCAGCAGCGTAGACGGGCACCCGGGTACGCAGTATTTT. This sequence encodes CASSVDGHPGTQYF.

The J gene is TRBJ2-3, the V gene TRBV3-1 (or the pseudogene TRBV3-2), with 7 bases aligning to TRBD2. Germline loops: CDR1 LGHDT, CDR2 YNNKEL (reference sequence). V trimming: 4 bases; J trimming: 4 bases; junction bases outside the gene matches: 2. This CDR3 comprises 13 residues. This CDR3 is CASSRLAPDTQYF. Here the CDR3 DNA reads TGTGCCAGCAGCCGACTAGCCCCAGATACGCAGTATTTT.

This chain connects TRBV3-1 (or the pseudogene TRBV3-2) to TRBJ2-7; perhaps TRBD2 as D (5 bases). The V and J ends lost 5 bases and 3 bases respectively, with 11 bases between them. CDR1 LGHDT and CDR2 YNNKEL come from the germline V gene (reference sequence). This CDR3 spans 13 amino acids. CDR3 coding DNA: TGTGCCAGCAGCTATCTTGAGGGCTACGAGCAGTACTTC. This gives the protein CASSYLEGYEQYF.

The chain carries TRBV3-1 (or the pseudogene TRBV3-2) and TRBJ1-3; D gene uncertain. The CDR3 consists of 12 residues. The germline gives CDR1 LGHDT, CDR2 YNNKEL (reference sequence). V was shortened by 0 bases and J by 7 bases, with 4 bases between the two germline ends. This CDR3 is CASSQDWNTIYF. The DNA for the CDR3 is TGTGCCAGCAGCCAAGATTGGAACACCATATATTTT.

The chain uses TRBV11-2 and TRBJ1-1; no clear D. Germline V gene lookup returns CDR1 SGHAT and CDR2 FQNNGV. Trimming stripped 7 bases from V and 3 bases from J, with 6 bases between. CDR3 length equals 11 residues. The CDR3 nucleotides are TGTGCCAGCACTTCGCACACTGAAGCTTTCTTT. Protein: CASTSHTEAFF.

The rearrangement uses TRBV28 and TRBJ1-2; D ambiguous. Germline V gives CDR1 MDHEN, CDR2 SYDVKM. The CDR3 covers 16 residues. V lost 3 bases and J 1 base, leaving 15 bases between the germline ends. The CDR3: CASSLGRTELNYGYTF. CDR3 bases: TGTGCCAGCAGTTTGGGCCGGACGGAGCTTAACTATGGCTACACCTTC.

The J gene is TRBJ2-5, the V gene TRBV2; TRBD1 agrees at 8 bases. CDR3 length: 13 residues. Germline CDR1 reads SNHLY; CDR2 reads FYNNEI. V shed 4 bases and J 4 bases; nucleotides not matched to a gene: 2. The CDR3 DNA reads TGTGCCAGCAGTGCTACAGGGGGAGAGACCCAGTACTTC. The encoded protein is CASSATGGETQYF.